This T cell receptor beta chain was documented in a study of breast tumors, draining lymph nodes, adjacent tissues. Whole-study results and caveats: Compared with basal-like, luminal-like tumors shared significantly more repertoire with nontumor tissue. Tumor repertoires ranked between lymph nodes and nontumor tissue in diversity, with V and J gene preferences.

Note on this clonotype: The antigen remains undetermined.

There are 16 residues in the CDR3. The germline V and J ends were trimmed by 9 bases and 6 bases, with 23 bases remaining between them. Germline V gene sequence: CDR1 KGHDR, CDR2 SFDVKD. TCRdb analysed the multiplex PCR reads with MiXCR anew, one entry per CDR3 protein. The sample records approximately 100,000 distinct CDR3 sequences, about 29% being singletons. The lymph nodes were axillary draining lymph nodes from breast cancer patients. Sequenced sample: axillary lymph node tissue. The sequence derives from a female donor with breast cancer. Some clones in this sample may be carry-over from other donors' samples. The chain employs TRBV24-1 and TRBJ2-1, with D possibly TRBD2 on 5 matching bases. CDR3 DNA sequence: TGTGCCACCTCTAGACGCGGTGGGAGTGGGCGCAATGAGCAGTTCTTC. This codes for CATSRRGGSGRNEQFF.